The 25 T cell receptor beta chains listed next were all sequenced from one sample in a study of blood T cell repertoires in COVID-19. TCRdb keeps only in-frame clones here, not all; method: immunoSEQ multiplex PCR. The data show tens of thousands of clones, with about nine tenths seen just once and about 3% held by the top ten. The sequenced sample was peripheral blood. These receptors came from a woman in her forties or fifties with active or convalescent COVID-19.

The rearrangement uses TRBV3-1 (or the pseudogene TRBV3-2) and TRBJ1-5; TRBD1 might be the D (6 bases). This CDR3 comprises 15 residues. Germline V gene data show CDR1 as LGHDT and CDR2 as YNNKEL (reference sequence). The ends were cut back, 1 base at V and 7 bases at J, with 14 bases in the middle. The chain's CDR3 is CASSQVLGARQPQHF. The CDR3 DNA is TGTGCCAGCAGCCAAGTACTGGGGGCGAGACAGCCCCAGCATTTT.

The rearrangement uses TRBV30 and TRBJ1-6; D is ambiguous. Germline V gives CDR1 GTSNPN, CDR2 SVGIG (reference sequence). The germline V and J ends were trimmed by 0 bases and 0 bases, with 12 bases remaining between them. The CDR3 contains 17 residues. The CDR3 spells CAWSVRVGSSYNSPLHF. CDR3 DNA: TGTGCCTGGAGTGTTCGGGTTGGGAGCTCCTATAATTCACCCCTCCACTTT.

This chain joins TRBV2 and TRBJ2-7; 9 nucleotides line up with TRBD2. This CDR3 is 15 amino acids long. V shed 4 bases, J shed 3 bases, and the junction held 7 bases outside the gene matches. Germline-derived CDR1 and CDR2 are SNHLY and FYNNEI. The CDR3 sequence: CASSGGGAVGYEQYF. The CDR3 coding sequence is TGTGCCAGCAGTGGCGGGGGGGCCGTCGGCTACGAGCAGTACTTC.

J is TRBJ1-1 and V is TRBV4-2, with D possibly matching TRBD1 (5 bases). V dropped 1 base and J dropped 7 bases, with 7 bases sitting between them. The CDR3 loop spans 12 amino acids. Germline V gene data show CDR1 as LGHNA and CDR2 as YNFKEQ. The CDR3 coding sequence is TGTGCCAGCAGCCAAGGGGGGGTTGAAGCTTTCTTT. This gives the protein CASSQGGVEAFF.

CDR3 sequence: CAISPGGDQPQHF. The CDR3 DNA sequence: TGTGCCATCAGCCCAGGGGGCGATCAGCCCCAGCATTTT. The chain uses TRBV10-3 and TRBJ1-5; 8 bases agree with TRBD1. The CDR3 runs to 13 residues. Germline V gene sequence: CDR1 ENHRY, CDR2 SYGVKD. The ends lost 6 bases at V and 5 bases at J; junction bases unmatched: 3.

The chain couples TRBV15 to TRBJ1-2, with 12 bases matching TRBD1. The trim removed 6 bases at V and 8 bases at J, leaving 7 bases unmatched. The CDR3 consists of 14 residues. CDR1 and CDR2 from the germline V gene are LNHNV and YYDKDF (reference sequence). CDR3 nucleotide sequence: TGTGCCACCAGTCGGGACAGGGGGCGTCTGGGCTACACCTTC. Amino acid sequence: CATSRDRGRLGYTF.

V usage is TRBV20-1 and J usage is TRBJ1-3, with D unclear. This CDR3 is 11 amino acids long. Trimming cost V 6 bases and J 2 bases, with 5 bases left between them. Germline V gene data show CDR1 as DFQATT and CDR2 as SNEGSKA (reference sequence). The CDR3 nucleotides read TGCAGTGCCCGGGCTGGAAACACCATATATTTT. It encodes CSARAGNTIYF.

This chain connects TRBV19 to TRBJ2-4; possibly TRBD1 for D (6 bases). The V gene's germline CDR1 is LNHDA and CDR2 SQIVND (reference sequence). V lost 6 bases to trimming and J lost 3 bases, with 12 bases between them. The CDR3 extends over 14 amino acids. CDR3 sequence (DNA): TGTGCCAGTAGACCGGACAGTCTCAAAAACATTCAGTACTTC. Protein: CASRPDSLKNIQYF.

The chain has TRBV2 and TRBJ2-2; 10 bases map to TRBD1. The ends lost 6 bases at V and 3 bases at J; junction bases unmatched: 10. Germline V lookup: CDR1 SNHLY, CDR2 FYNNEI. CDR3 length: 17 amino acids. The CDR3 protein is CASSLIADRGDTGELFF. In DNA, the CDR3 is TGTGCCAGCAGCCTTATTGCGGACAGGGGGGACACCGGGGAGCTGTTTTTT.

The rearrangement joins TRBV30 to TRBJ1-2, with D possibly matching TRBD1 (5 bases). Trimming stripped 7 bases from V and 12 bases from J, with 18 bases between. The CDR3 spans 11 residues. CDR1 is GTSNPN and CDR2 is SVGIG in the germline V gene (reference sequence). The CDR3 region is CASPRGRGNTF. The CDR3 region has the DNA TGTGCCTCCCCGCGCGGGAGGGGTAACACCTTC.

The chain uses TRBV7-2 and TRBJ1-3, with TRBD1 identical over 8 bases. V shed 0 bases, J shed 4 bases, and the junction held 2 bases outside the gene matches. In germline, CDR1 is SGHTA, CDR2 FQGNSA. This CDR3 is 15 amino acids long. CDR3 region: CASSLARTGGNTIYF. Here the CDR3 DNA reads TGTGCCAGCAGCTTAGCCCGGACAGGGGGAAACACCATATATTTT. Looking up the rest from reference TRBV7-2 and TRBJ1-3 gives the full variable domain: GAGVSQSPSNKVTEKGKDVELRCDPISGHTALYWYRQSLGQGLEFLIYFQGNSAPDKSGLPSDRFSAERTGGSVSTLTIQRTQQEDSAVYLCASSLARTGGNTIYFGEGSWLTVV.

The genes are TRBV7-9 and TRBJ2-7, with 9 bases identical to TRBD2. Germline values: CDR1 SEHNR, CDR2 FQNEAQ (reference sequence). Trimming took 5 bases from V and 2 from J; bases not matched to a gene: 7. The CDR3 loop spans 15 amino acids. CDR3 amino acids: CASSAVLAGTYEQYF. DNA of the CDR3: TGTGCCAGCAGCGCAGTCCTAGCGGGGACCTACGAGCAGTACTTC.

The J gene is TRBJ1-3, the V gene TRBV7-9, with D possibly being TRBD1 (6 bases). This CDR3 has 14 amino acids. Germline V gene sequence: CDR1 SEHNR, CDR2 FQNEAQ (reference sequence). Trimming took 1 base from V and 12 from J, leaving 16 bases between them. CDR3 nucleotides: TGTGCCAGCAGCTTAGGCCCCATTCCAGGGGACATATATTTT. The encoded protein is CASSLGPIPGDIYF. The full variable domain, its missing parts supplied by reference TRBV7-9 and TRBJ1-3, is DTGVSQNPRHKITKRGQNVTFRCDPISEHNRLYWYRQTLGQGPEFLTYFQNEAQLEKSRLLSDRFSAERPKGSFSTLEIQRTEQGDSAMYLCASSLGPIPGDIYFGEGSWLTVV.

V usage is TRBV19 and J usage is TRBJ1-6; 9 bases are shared with TRBD1. Trimming cost V 6 bases and J 10 bases; bases outside gene matches: 10. This CDR3 region has 15 residues. From germline, CDR1 is LNHDA and CDR2 SQIVND (reference sequence). The CDR3 DNA is TGTGCCAGTAGACCTCCGGGACAGGGAGGATCACCCCTCCACTTT. Protein sequence: CASRPPGQGGSPLHF.

The J gene is TRBJ2-7, the V gene TRBV29-1; 12 nucleotides line up with TRBD1. The germline V gene has CDR1 SQVTM and CDR2 ANQGSEA. With V trimmed by 8 bases and J by 4 bases, 12 bases remained unmatched. This CDR3 is 15 amino acids long. The CDR3 sequence: CSPCIGDRGPYEQYF. In nucleotides, the CDR3 is TGCAGCCCTTGTATAGGGGACAGGGGGCCGTACGAGCAGTACTTC.

The rearrangement uses TRBV11-1 and TRBJ1-2; perhaps TRBD1 as D (6 bases). The CDR3 covers 13 residues. Germline assignment: CDR1 SGHAT and CDR2 FQDESV (reference sequence). V lost 5 bases to trimming and J lost 3 bases, with 10 bases between them. CDR3 in amino acids: CASSPEGDYGYTF. The CDR3 nucleotides read TGTGCCAGCAGCCCAGAGGGGGACTATGGCTACACCTTC.

This chain connects TRBV7-2 to TRBJ2-3; tentative D call: TRBD2 (6 bases). The CDR3 has 16 amino acids. Germline CDR1 reads SGHTA; CDR2 reads FQGNSA. Trimming shortened V by 5 bases and J by 3 bases, and 18 bases separated the two germline ends. CDR3 in DNA: TGTGCCAGCAGCCAGGTGGCGGGGATTTCTACAGATACGCAGTATTTT. It specifies CASSQVAGISTDTQYF.

The rearrangement uses TRBV3-1 (or the pseudogene TRBV3-2) and TRBJ2-7; 8 positions agree with TRBD1. The germline CDR1 and CDR2 sequences are LGHDT and YNNKEL (reference sequence). The length of the CDR3 is 15 residues. With 0 bases clipped from V and 0 bases from J, the junction kept 1 base outside the gene matches. The CDR3 region has the DNA TGTGCCAGCAGCCAAGATACAGGGGGCTCCTACGAGCAGTACTTC. Translating gives CASSQDTGGSYEQYF.

This clone was seen once. V is TRBV9 and J is TRBJ1-2; weak D call: TRBD1 (6 bases). V was cut by 6 bases and J by 5 bases, with 17 bases left in between. The CDR3 length is 14 residues. The germline V gene encodes CDR1 SGDLS and CDR2 YYNGEE. CDR3 nucleotide sequence: TGTGCCAGCACCGCAACCGGACAGTCATATGGCTACACCTTC. Translating it yields CASTATGQSYGYTF. The variable domain in full, with the rest retrieved from reference TRBV9 and TRBJ1-2, is DSGVTQTPKHLITATGQRVTLRCSPRSGDLSVYWYQQSLDQGLQFLIQYYNGEERAKGNILERFSAQQFPDLHSELNLSSLELGDSALYFCASTATGQSYGYTFGSGTRLTVV.

On this clone itself: The junction and the germline gene differ at one end; a read error may be behind it. The chain recombines TRBV7-7 with TRBJ2-5; D might be TRBD2 (5 bases). CDR3 length: 13 amino acids. Looked up from germline, CDR1 is SSHAT and CDR2 is FNYEAQ (reference sequence). CDR3 bases: TGTGCTAGCAGCTTAGTCGGAGGAGAGACCCAGTACTTC. Amino acids: CASSLVGGETQYF. The full variable domain, rest sourced from reference TRBV7-7 and TRBJ2-5, is GAGVSQSPRYKVTKRGQDVTLRCDPISSHATLYWYQQALGQGPEFLTYFNYEAQPDKSGLPSDRFSAERPEGSISTLTIQRTEQRDSAMYRCASSLVGGETQYFGPGTRLLVL.

This clone is categorized as medium-sized (0.01 to 0.1%). V gene TRBV7-8 combines with J gene TRBJ1-6; D is unresolved. CDR1 SGHVS and CDR2 FQNEAQ come from the germline V gene. V gave up 7 bases and J gave up 5 bases, with 18 bases separating them. The CDR3 loop spans 16 amino acids. CDR3 region: CASTPRSGSDNSPLHF. For the CDR3, the DNA is TGTGCCAGCACCCCACGGTCGGGGTCCGATAATTCACCCCTCCACTTT.

The chain joins TRBV23-1 to TRBJ2-7, with D maybe TRBD2 (5 bases). TRBV23-1 is an open reading frame whose function is uncertain. V lost 2 bases, J lost 2 bases, and 16 bases lay in between. CDR3 length equals 16 residues. Written as DNA, the CDR3 is TGCGCCAGCAGTCAACGGAGGAGGAGTCGAACCTACGAGCAGTACTTC. Amino acids: CASSQRRRSRTYEQYF.

The V gene is TRBV5-4, the J gene TRBJ2-1; D is perhaps TRBD2 (6 bases). Looked up from germline, CDR1 is SGHNT and CDR2 is YYREEE (reference sequence). The CDR3 runs to 17 residues. V was clipped by 3 bases and J by 0 bases, with 16 bases between them. CDR3 bases: TGTGCCAGCAGCTCAAACCCCCGCGGGGTCTCCTACAATGAGCAGTTCTTC. This sequence encodes CASSSNPRGVSYNEQFF.

This clone was observed a handful of times. J is TRBJ2-1 and V is TRBV7-9; 7 bases are shared with TRBD1. This CDR3 is built from 19 residues. The V gene's germline CDR1 is SEHNR and CDR2 FQNEAQ (reference sequence). V lost 6 bases, J lost 0 bases, and 17 bases stayed unmatched. CDR3 DNA sequence: TGTGCCAGCAGATATTGGAATTACAGGGGCTCAAGCTCCTACAATGAGCAGTTCTTC. Encoded protein: CASRYWNYRGSSSYNEQFF.

The V gene is TRBV30, the J gene TRBJ1-5; tentatively, D is TRBD1 (5 bases). Per the germline V gene, CDR1 is GTSNPN and CDR2 is SVGIG (reference sequence). The length of the CDR3 is 14 residues. V was trimmed by 0 bases and J by 7 bases, leaving 13 bases between them. Here the CDR3 reads CAWSVLGGEQPQHF. The CDR3 bases are TGTGCCTGGAGTGTACTGGGAGGGGAACAGCCCCAGCATTTT.